This TCR beta chain emerged from a study of control samples from healthy donors and cancer patients. Data came from immunoSEQ multiplex PCR; TCRdb stores just in-frame clones and leaves some out. This table has some 74,000 clones, about 95% appearing once. This CDR3 region has 16 residues. The germline V gene has CDR1 LNHDA and CDR2 SQIVND (reference sequence). Trimming removed 0 bases from V and 0 bases from J, with 9 bases in between. Sequencing input: blood. The source is a woman aged 25 to 39 in good health. J is TRBJ1-5 and V is TRBV19; tentatively, D is TRBD1 (6 bases). The CDR3 loop is CASSIDRGASNQPQHF. The CDR3 nucleotides read TGTGCCAGTAGTATAGATCGGGGGGCTAGCAATCAGCCCCAGCATTTT.